This section outlines one T cell receptor (beta chain) sequence together with its context. The CDR3 is 15 amino acids. The germline gives CDR1 LNHDA, CDR2 SQIVND (reference sequence). The junction had 2 bases not matched to a gene; V was cut back by 4 bases and J by 2 bases. This entry belongs to a study of blood T cell repertoires in COVID-19. In the study overall: The United States, Italy and Spain supplied acute and convalescent COVID-19 samples. Sources were T cells, B-cell-depleted T cells, or PBMCs; the material itself was cDNA or gDNA.

As originally analysed: Reference gene primer amplification yielded estimated nucleated cell counts. Assay used: immunoSEQ multiplex PCR; TCRdb lists only in-frame clones, some missing. That table furnishes V, J and clone size, whereas the DNA furnished D and trimming. The table has 200,000 to 300,000 clones, 80% to 85% seen once. The V call is TRBV19, the J call TRBJ2-3; 11 positions agree with TRBD2. Sequencing was performed on peripheral blood. This receptor was identified in an older woman with active or convalescent COVID-19. The CDR3 reads CASSTTSGDTDTQYF. Here the CDR3 DNA reads TGTGCCAGTAGTACGACTAGCGGGGACACAGATACGCAGTATTTT.